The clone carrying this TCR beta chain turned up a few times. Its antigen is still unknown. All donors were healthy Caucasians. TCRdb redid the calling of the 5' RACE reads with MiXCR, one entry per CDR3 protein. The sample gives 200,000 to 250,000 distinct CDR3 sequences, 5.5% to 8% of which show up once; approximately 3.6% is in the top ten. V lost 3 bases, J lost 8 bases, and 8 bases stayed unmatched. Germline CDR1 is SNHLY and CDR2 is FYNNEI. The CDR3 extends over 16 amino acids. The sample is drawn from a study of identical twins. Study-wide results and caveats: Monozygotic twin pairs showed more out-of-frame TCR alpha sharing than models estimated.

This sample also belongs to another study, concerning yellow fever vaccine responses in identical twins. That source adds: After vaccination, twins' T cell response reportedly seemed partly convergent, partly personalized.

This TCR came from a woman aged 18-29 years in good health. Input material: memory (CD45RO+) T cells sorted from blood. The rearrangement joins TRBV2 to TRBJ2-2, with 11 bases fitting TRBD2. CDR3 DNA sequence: TGTGCCAGCAGTGAGAGACTAGCGGGACGGAGTGGGGAGCTGTTTTTT. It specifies CASSERLAGRSGELFF. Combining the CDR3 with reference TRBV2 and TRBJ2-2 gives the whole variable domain EPEVTQTPSHQVTQMGQEVILRCVPISNHLYFYWYRQILGQKVEFLVSFYNNEISEKSEIFDDQFSVERPDGSNFTLKIRSTKLEDSAMYFCASSERLAGRSGELFFGEGSRLTVL.